This record concerns one T cell receptor (beta chain) sequence. Its matching antigen is unknown. V was pared by 1 base and J by 1 base, with 10 bases between. The CDR3 extends over 15 amino acids. The germline V gene has CDR1 SGHVS and CDR2 FQNEAQ. The data are from a study of T cell responses to AZD1222 COVID-19 vaccine. Study findings and constraints: It was only a handful of AZD1222 recipients who were seropositive at baseline. Of spike-specific TCRs, nearly half reportedly target regions left unmutated in variants. Compared with day 0, the breadth and depth of the Spike-specific TCR repertoire rose significantly after two doses of AZD1222.

Assay: immunoSEQ multiplex PCR; the TCRdb copy retains only in-frame clones and omits some. The table has about 170,000 clones, roughly nine tenths seen once. The receptor was derived from an adult in good health. The chain recombines TRBV7-8 with TRBJ2-5; a possible D gene is TRBD1 (6 bases). The source material was peripheral blood, sampled on day 0 of AZD1222 vaccination. The CDR3 DNA reads as TGTGCCAGCAGCTTAGGTCGGGACACCCAAGAGACCCAGTACTTC. Its protein is CASSLGRDTQETQYF.